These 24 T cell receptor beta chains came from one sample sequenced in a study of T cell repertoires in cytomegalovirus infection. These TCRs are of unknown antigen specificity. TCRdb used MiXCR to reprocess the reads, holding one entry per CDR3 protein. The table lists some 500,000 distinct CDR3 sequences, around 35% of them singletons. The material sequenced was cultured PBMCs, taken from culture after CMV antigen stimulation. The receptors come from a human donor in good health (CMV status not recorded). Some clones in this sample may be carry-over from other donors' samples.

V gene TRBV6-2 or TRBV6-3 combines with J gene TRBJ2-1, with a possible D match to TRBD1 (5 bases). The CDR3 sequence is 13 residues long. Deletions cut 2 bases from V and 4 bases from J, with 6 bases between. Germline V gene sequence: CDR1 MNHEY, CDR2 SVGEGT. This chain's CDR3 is CASSYTGYNEQFF. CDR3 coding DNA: TGTGCCAGCAGTTACACAGGATACAATGAGCAGTTCTTC.

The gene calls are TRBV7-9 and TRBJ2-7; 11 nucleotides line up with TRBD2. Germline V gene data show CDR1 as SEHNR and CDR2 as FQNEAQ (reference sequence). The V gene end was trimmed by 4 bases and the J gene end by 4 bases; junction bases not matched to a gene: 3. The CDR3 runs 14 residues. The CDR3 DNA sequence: TGTGCCAGCAGCTCAACTAGCGGGGGTTACGAGCAGTACGTC. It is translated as CASSSTSGGYEQYV.

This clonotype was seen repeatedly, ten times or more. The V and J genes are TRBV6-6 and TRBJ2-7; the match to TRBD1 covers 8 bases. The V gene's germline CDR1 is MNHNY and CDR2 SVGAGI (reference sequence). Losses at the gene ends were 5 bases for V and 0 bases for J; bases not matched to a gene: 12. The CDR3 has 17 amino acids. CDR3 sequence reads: CASSTKQGGYYSYEQYV. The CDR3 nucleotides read TGTGCCAGCAGTACCAAACAGGGGGGATATTACTCCTACGAGCAGTACGTC.

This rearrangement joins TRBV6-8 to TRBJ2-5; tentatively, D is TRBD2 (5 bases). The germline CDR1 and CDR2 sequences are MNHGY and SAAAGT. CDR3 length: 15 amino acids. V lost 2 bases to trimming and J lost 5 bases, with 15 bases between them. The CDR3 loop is CASSYASGSVETQYF. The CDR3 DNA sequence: TGTGCCAGCAGTTACGCTAGTGGGAGCGTGGAGACCCAGTACTTC.

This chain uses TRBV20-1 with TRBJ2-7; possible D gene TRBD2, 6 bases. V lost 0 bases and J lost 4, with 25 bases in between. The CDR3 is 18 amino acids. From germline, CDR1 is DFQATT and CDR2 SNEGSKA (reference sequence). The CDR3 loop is CSARDPVRDSHASYEQYF. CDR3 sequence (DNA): TGCAGTGCTAGAGATCCCGTCCGGGACTCCCATGCCTCATACGAGCAGTACTTC.

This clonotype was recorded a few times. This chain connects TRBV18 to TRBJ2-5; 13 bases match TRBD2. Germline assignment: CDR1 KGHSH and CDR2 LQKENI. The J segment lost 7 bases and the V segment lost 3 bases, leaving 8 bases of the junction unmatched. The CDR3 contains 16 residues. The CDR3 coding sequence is TGTGCCAGCTCACCTAAAGGACTAGCGGGAGAAGGGACCCAGTACTTC. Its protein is CASSPKGLAGEGTQYF.

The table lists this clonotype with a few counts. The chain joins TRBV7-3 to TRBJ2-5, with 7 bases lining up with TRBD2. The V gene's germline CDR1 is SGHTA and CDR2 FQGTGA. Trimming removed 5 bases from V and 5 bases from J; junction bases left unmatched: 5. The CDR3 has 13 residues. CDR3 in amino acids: CASSAQGGETQYF. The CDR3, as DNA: TGTGCCAGCAGCGCTCAGGGAGGGGAGACCCAGTACTTC.

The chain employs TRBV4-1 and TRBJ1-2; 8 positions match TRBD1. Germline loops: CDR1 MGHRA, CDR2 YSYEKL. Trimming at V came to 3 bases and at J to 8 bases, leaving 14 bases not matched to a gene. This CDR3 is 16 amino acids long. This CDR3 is CASSHEPRTGRGGYTF. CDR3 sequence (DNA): TGCGCCAGCAGCCACGAGCCCCGGACAGGGCGAGGCGGCTACACCTTC.

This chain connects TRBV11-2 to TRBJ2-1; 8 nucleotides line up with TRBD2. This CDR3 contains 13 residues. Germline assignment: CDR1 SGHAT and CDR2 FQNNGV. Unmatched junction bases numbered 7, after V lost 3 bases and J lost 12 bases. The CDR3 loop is CASSLDVAGGQFF. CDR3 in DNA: TGTGCCAGCAGCTTGGATGTCGCGGGGGGGCAGTTCTTC.

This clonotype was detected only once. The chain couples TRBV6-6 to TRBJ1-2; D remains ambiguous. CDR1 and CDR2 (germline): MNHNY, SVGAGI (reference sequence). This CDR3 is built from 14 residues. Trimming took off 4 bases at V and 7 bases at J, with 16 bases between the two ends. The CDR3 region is CASSSGRAQSGYTF. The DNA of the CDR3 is TGTGCCAGCAGTTCCGGCCGGGCGCAGAGTGGCTACACCTTC.

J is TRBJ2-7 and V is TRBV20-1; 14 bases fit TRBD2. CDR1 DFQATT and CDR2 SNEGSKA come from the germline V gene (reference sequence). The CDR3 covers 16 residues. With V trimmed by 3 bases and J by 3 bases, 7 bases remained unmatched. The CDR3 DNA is TGCAGTGCTAGCCTCCCCGGGACTAGCGGGGGCTACGAGCAGTACTTC. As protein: CSASLPGTSGGYEQYF.

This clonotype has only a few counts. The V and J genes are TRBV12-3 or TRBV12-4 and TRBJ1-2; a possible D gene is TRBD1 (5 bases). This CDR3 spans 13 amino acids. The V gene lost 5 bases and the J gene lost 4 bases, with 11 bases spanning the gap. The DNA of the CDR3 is TGTGCCAGCAGTGAGGGACGGCTCTATGGCTACACCTTC. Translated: CASSEGRLYGYTF.

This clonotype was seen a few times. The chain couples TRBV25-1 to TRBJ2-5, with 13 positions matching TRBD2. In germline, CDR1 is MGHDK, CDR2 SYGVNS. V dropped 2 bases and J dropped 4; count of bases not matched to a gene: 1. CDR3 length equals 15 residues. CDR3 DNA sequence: TGTGCCAGCAGTGAAAGGACTAGCGGGAGAGAGACCCAGTACTTC. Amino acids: CASSERTSGRETQYF.

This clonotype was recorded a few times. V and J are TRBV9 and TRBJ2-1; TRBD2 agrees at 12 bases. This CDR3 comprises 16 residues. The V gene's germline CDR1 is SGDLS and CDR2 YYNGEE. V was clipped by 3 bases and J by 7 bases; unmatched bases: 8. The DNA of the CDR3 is TGTGCCAGCAGCGAAAGACTAGCGGGAGCTGAAAATGAGCAGTTCTTC. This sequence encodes CASSERLAGAENEQFF.

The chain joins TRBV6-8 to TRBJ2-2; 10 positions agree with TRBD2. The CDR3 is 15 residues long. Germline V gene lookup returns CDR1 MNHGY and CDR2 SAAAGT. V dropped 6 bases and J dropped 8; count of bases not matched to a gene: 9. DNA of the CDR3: TGTGCCAGCAGCGGACTAGCGGCCGTAGGGGGGGAGCTGTTTTTT. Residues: CASSGLAAVGGELFF.

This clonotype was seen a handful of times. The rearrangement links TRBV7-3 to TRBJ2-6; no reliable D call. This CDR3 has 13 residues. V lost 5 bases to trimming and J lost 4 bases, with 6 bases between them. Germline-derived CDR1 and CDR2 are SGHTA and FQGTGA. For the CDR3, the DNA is TGTGCCAGCAGCCCCCAGGGGGCCAACGTCCTGACTTTC. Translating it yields CASSPQGANVLTF. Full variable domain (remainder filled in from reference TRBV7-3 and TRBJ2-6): GAGVSQTPSNKVTEKGKYVELRCDPISGHTALYWYRQSLGQGPEFLIYFQGTGAADDSGLPNDRFFAVRPEGSVSTLKIQRTERGDSAVYLCASSPQGANVLTFGAGSRLTVL.

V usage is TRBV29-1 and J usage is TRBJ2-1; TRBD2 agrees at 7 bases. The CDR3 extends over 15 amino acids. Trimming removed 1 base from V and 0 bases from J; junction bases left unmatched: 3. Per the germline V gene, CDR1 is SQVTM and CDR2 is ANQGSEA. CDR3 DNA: TGCAGCGTTGAAGGAGGGAGGGGCTCCTACAATGAGCAGTTCTTC. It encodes CSVEGGRGSYNEQFF.

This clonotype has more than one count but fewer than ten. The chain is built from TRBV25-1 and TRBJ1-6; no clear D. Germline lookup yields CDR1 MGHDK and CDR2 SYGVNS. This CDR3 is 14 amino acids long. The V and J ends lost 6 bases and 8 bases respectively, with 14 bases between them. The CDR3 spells CASRRSGLDSPLHF. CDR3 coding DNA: TGTGCCAGCAGAAGAAGTGGTTTGGATTCACCCCTCCACTTT.

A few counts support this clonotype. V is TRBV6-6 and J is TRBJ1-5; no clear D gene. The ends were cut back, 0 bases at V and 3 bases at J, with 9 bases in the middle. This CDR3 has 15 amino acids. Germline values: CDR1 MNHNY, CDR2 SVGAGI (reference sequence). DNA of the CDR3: TGTGCCAGCAGTTACTCTGCGGGCTTCAATCAGCCCCAGCATTTT. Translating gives CASSYSAGFNQPQHF.

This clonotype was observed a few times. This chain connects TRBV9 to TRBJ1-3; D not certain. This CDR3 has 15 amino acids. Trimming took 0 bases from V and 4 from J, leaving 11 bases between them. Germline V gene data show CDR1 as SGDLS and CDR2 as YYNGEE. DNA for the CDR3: TGTGCCAGCAGCGTAGCTCCCATTATAGGAAACACCATATATTTT. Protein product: CASSVAPIIGNTIYF.

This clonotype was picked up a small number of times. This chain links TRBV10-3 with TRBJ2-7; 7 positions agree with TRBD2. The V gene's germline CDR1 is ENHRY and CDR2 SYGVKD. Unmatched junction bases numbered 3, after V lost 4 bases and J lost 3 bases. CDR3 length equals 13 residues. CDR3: CAISGASGYEQYV. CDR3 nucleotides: TGTGCCATCAGTGGCGCTAGCGGCTACGAGCAGTACGTC.

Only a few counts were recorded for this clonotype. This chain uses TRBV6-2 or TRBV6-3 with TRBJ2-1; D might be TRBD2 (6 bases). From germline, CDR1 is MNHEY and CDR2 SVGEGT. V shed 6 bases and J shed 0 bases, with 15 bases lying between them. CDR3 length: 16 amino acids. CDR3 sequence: CASSRPLAFSYNEQFF. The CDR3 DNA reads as TGTGCCAGCAGCCGCCCGCTAGCGTTCTCCTACAATGAGCAGTTCTTC.

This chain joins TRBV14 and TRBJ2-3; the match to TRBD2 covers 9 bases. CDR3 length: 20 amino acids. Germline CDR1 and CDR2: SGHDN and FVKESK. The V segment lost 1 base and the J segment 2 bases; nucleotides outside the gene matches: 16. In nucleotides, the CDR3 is TGTGCCAGCAGCCAAGGGATAGCGGGAGATTCCACCCCCCACACAGATACGCAGTATTTT. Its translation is CASSQGIAGDSTPHTDTQYF.

The chain's CDR3 is CGAPLAGRDEQFF. CDR3 nucleotides: TGCGGGGCCCCTCTGGCGGGAAGGGATGAGCAGTTCTTC. This chain links TRBV20-1 with TRBJ2-1, with D maybe TRBD2 (6 bases). Germline V gene lookup returns CDR1 DFQATT and CDR2 SNEGSKA (reference sequence). The CDR3 is 13 amino acids.